This T cell receptor (beta chain) was obtained from a study of T cell repertoires in cytomegalovirus infection. Study-wide background: Peptides in the study included HLA-C-restricted and HLA-B-restricted CMV epitopes. Study outcomes and limitations: Ex vivo, HLA-C-restricted CMV-specific TCR beta clonotypes prevailed over the rest of the response.

Turning to this clonotype: As yet, its antigen is unknown.

Trimming left V 7 bases short and J 2 bases short, with 15 bases between. This CDR3 has 15 amino acids. Germline assignment: CDR1 LNHDA and CDR2 SQIVND (reference sequence). TCRdb independently ran MiXCR on the reads; one entry per CDR3 protein. Of some 800,000 distinct CDR3 sequences detected, over 25% appear once; the ten largest clones hold around 12%. The sample here was cultured CD8+ T cells from PBMCs, taken from culture after CMV antigen stimulation. This chain links TRBV19 with TRBJ1-5; D uncertain. This TCR derives from a human donor in good health (CMV status not recorded). Some clones in this sample may be carry-over from other donors' samples. As DNA, the CDR3 is TGTGCCAGTACCATGGAGTTGGCGGGCAATCAGCCCCAGCATTTT. This sequence encodes CASTMELAGNQPQHF.